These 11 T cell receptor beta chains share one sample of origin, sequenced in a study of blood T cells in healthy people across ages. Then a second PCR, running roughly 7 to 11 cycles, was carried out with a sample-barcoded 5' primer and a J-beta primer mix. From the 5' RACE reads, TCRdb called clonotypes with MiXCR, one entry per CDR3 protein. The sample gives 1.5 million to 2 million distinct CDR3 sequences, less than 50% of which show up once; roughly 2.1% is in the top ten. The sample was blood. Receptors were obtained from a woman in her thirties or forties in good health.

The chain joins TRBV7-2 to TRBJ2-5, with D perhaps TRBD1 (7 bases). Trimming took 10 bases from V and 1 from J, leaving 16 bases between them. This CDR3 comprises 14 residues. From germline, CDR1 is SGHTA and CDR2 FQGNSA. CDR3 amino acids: CAIRGPGAQETQYF. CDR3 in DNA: TGTGCCATTAGGGGGCCGGGGGCCCAAGAGACCCAGTACTTC.

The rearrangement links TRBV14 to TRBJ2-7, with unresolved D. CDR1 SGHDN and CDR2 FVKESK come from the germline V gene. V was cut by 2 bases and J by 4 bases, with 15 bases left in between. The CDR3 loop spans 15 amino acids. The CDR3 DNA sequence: TGTGCCAGCAGCCAACCAGGCCTAACCGGGTACGAGCAGTACTTC. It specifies CASSQPGLTGYEQYF.

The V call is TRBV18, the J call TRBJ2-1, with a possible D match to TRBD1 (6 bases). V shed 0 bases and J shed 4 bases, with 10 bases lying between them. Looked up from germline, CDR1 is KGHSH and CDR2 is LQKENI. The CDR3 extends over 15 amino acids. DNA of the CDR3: TGTGCCAGCTCACCACCTAACAGGGAATACAATGAGCAGTTCTTC. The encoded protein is CASSPPNREYNEQFF.

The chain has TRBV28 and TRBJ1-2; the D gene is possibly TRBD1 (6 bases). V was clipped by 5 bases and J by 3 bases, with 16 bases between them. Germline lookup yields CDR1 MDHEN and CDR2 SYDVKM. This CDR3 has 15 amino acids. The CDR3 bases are TGTGCCAGCAGTAGTACAGGGATAGAGGACTATGGCTACACCTTC. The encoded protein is CASSSTGIEDYGYTF.

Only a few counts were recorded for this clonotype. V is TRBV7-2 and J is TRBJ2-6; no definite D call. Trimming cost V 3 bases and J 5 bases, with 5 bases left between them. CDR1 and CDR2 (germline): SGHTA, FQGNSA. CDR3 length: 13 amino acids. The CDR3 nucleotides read TGTGCCAGCAGCTTGTATAGGGCCAACGTCCTGACTTTC. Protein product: CASSLYRANVLTF.

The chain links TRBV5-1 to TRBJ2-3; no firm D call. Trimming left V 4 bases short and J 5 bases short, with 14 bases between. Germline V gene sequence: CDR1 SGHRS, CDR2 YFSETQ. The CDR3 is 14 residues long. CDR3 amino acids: CASSLGRRGDTQYF. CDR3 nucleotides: TGCGCCAGCAGCCTGGGAAGACGCGGAGATACGCAGTATTTT.

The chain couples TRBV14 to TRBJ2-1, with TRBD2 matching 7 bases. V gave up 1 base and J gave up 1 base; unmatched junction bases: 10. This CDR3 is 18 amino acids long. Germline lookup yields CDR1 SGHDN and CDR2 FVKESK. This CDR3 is CASSQGIAGSVSYNEQFF. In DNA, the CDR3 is TGTGCCAGCAGCCAAGGCATAGCGGGCAGTGTGTCCTACAATGAGCAGTTCTTC.

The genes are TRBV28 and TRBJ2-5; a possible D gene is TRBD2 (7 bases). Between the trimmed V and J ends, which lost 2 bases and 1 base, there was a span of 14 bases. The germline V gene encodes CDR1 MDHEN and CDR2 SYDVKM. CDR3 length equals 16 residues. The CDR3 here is CASSLRAGAIQETQYF. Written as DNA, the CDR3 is TGTGCCAGCAGTTTAAGGGCGGGGGCGATCCAAGAGACCCAGTACTTC.

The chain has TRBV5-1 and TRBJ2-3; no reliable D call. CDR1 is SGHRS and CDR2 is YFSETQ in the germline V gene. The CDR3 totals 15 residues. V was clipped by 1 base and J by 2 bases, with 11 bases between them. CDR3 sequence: CASSLRLPDTDTQYF. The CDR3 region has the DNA TGCGCCAGCAGCTTGCGGTTGCCTGACACAGATACGCAGTATTTT.

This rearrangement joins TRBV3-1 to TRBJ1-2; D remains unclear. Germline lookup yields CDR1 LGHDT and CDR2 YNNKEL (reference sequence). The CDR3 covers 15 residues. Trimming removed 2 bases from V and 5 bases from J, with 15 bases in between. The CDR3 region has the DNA TGTGCCAGCAGCCAAAAGGCGGCAGCGCCTTATGGCTACACCTTC. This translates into CASSQKAAAPYGYTF. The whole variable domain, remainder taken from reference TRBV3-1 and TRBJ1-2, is DTAVSQTPKYLVTQMGNDKSIKCEQNLGHDTMYWYKQDSKKFLKIMFSYNNKELIINETVPNRFSPKSPDKAHLNLHINSLELGDSAVYFCASSQKAAAPYGYTFGSGTRLTVV.

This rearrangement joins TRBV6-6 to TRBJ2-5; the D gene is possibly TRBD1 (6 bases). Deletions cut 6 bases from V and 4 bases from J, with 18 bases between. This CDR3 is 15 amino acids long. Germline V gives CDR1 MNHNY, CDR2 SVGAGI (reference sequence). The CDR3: CASRTGFSEGETQYF. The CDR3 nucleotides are TGTGCCAGCAGGACAGGTTTTTCAGAGGGAGAGACCCAGTACTTC.